Sequencing of this T cell receptor beta chain was carried out in a study of blood T cell repertoires in COVID-19. In the study overall: COVID-19 samples, acute and convalescent, were from the United States, Italy and Spain.

There are many counts of this clone. Original data processing: Amplification from reference gene primers served as the basis for estimated nucleated cell counts. Sequenced by immunoSEQ multiplex PCR; TCRdb stores in-frame clones only, minus some. The D gene and trimming were derived from the DNA, and the V and J assignments and clone size from that table. This sample has about 310,000 clones, with 85% found just once. The CDR3 runs to 14 residues. V was cut by 5 bases and J by 4 bases, with 12 bases left in between. Germline lookup yields CDR1 MDHEN and CDR2 SYDVKM. Across 20 to 25 US areas, participants ranged in age from about 18 to 90 years. A COVID-19 case was met by exposed participants within 2 weeks before study entry.

The chain uses TRBV28 and TRBJ1-3; D call uncertain. What was sequenced was PBMCs or T cells enriched from blood (not recorded which). The receptor was isolated from a woman between 25 and 40 years old who had been exposed to COVID-19. CDR3 in amino acids: CASSGEQRGNTIYF. In DNA, the CDR3 is TGTGCCAGCAGTGGCGAACAGAGAGGAAACACCATATATTTT.